This is a list of T cell receptor beta chains from one sample in a study of blood T cell repertoires in COVID-19. Profiled with immunoSEQ multiplex PCR; TCRdb holds only in-frame clones, not every one. The sample lists about 220,000 clones; about 80% were seen once. The sample comprised peripheral blood. The receptors here all came from a woman aged 55-75 years with acute or convalescent COVID-19. Both conserved end residues are trimmed from each CDR3. Each record gives: J gene, V gene, CDR3 protein.

TRBJ2-5	TRBV24-1	ATSDSLAGVETQY
TRBJ1-1	TRBV11-3	ASSQGQGEAF
TRBJ1-6	TRBV18	ASSPRGYNSPLH
TRBJ1-2	TRBV9	ASSGQQGFSGYT
TRBJ2-7	TRBV6-6	ASTTGGSYEQY
TRBJ1-2	TRBV3-1/TRBV3-2	ASSPQSGLGYT
TRBJ2-3	TRBV13	ASSHRQGRGGDTQY
TRBJ1-4	TRBV6-5	ASSQTGGVEKLF
TRBJ2-3	TRBV18	ASSPSTGGTDTQY
TRBJ2-7	TRBV6-6	ASRMAGGNYEQY
TRBJ2-1	TRBV6-2/TRBV6-3	ASSYTPLANSYNEQF
TRBJ1-5	TRBV6-5	ASRTGGAGQPQH
TRBJ1-2	TRBV7-9	ASVSGDYGYT
TRBJ2-1	TRBV6-5	ASSYRQGNEQF
TRBJ2-3	TRBV5-4	ASSDPSGGALDTQY
TRBJ1-3	TRBV12-3/TRBV12-4	ASNMGRGNTIY
TRBJ1-5	TRBV5-1	ASRLGVDINQPQH
TRBJ2-3	TRBV4-1	ASSHGTVSTDTQY
TRBJ2-7	TRBV16	ASSQLVPVNEQY
TRBJ2-5	TRBV6-6	ASSYDLGVGETQY
TRBJ2-7	TRBV20-1	SASPSSFYEQY
TRBJ1-2	TRBV5-1	ASSPQTDYGYT
TRBJ2-3	TRBV5-1	ASSQTSGGAIDTQY
TRBJ2-2	TRBV29-1	SASYVQGSTGELF
TRBJ1-3	TRBV28	ASHPPGVLKNTIY
TRBJ1-2	TRBV28	ASSTTGQGRYGYT
TRBJ1-3	TRBV18	ASSPGTSGNTIY
TRBJ2-1	TRBV20-1	SARYGGHI
TRBJ2-6	TRBV6-2/TRBV6-3	ASSDIVRGLAGANVLT
TRBJ2-1	TRBV28	ASSLFLAGDDYNEQF
TRBJ1-5	TRBV5-6	ASSLWSGHSNQPQH
TRBJ1-6	TRBV10-3	AISAGQGGESPLH
TRBJ2-7	TRBV7-2	ASSTGGRGEQY
TRBJ2-3	TRBV5-1	ASSLGSTAITDTQY
TRBJ2-1	TRBV29-1	SSGLAGGNEQF
TRBJ2-2	TRBV5-4	ASSLGGSNTGELF
TRBJ1-5	TRBV7-8	ASGAGAGAPNQPQH
TRBJ2-3	TRBV5-4	ASSLDAGGRTDTQY
TRBJ2-5	TRBV6-2/TRBV6-3	ASSKTLTSQETQY
TRBJ2-5	TRBV19	ASSRDRVHQETQY
TRBJ2-1	TRBV7-2	ASSIGAGIPYNEQF
TRBJ2-1	TRBV11-3	ASSVIAGASYNEQF
TRBJ2-2	TRBV6-5	ASRKGTGGGELF
TRBJ2-7	TRBV30	AWSVSGMAGHPSSYEQY
TRBJ1-3	TRBV7-9	ASSLEQIGNTIY
TRBJ1-2	TRBV30	AWSVRSEAGYT
TRBJ2-1	TRBV19	ASSMPRGGVNNEQF
TRBJ1-4	TRBV6-5	ASSNRGPTNEKLF
TRBJ2-2	TRBV5-1	ASSLNRGAGTGELF
TRBJ2-7	TRBV19	ASSIARGSSYEQY
TRBJ1-3	TRBV30	AGNIFSGNTIY
TRBJ1-2	TRBV19	ASSIWKWTGENYGYT